One sample yielded the 27 T cell receptor beta chains listed below, sequenced in a study of prognosis after radiotherapy for stage I lung cancer. The authors amplified TCR beta CDR3 from genomic DNA using two-round multiplex PCR. Specific primers for each TRBV and TRBJ gene were what first-round PCR used. TCRdb used MiXCR to reprocess the multiplex PCR reads, holding one entry per CDR3 protein. The data show over 15,000 distinct CDR3 sequences, 45% to 50% seen once. The sample in question was PBMCs, obtained before or after stereotactic body radiation therapy (not recorded which). All receptors come from a donor over 45 with non-small cell lung cancer.

This clonotype is a singleton in its sample. A much more abundant neighbour one base away suggests this may be a read error. This sequence joins TRBV20-1 and TRBJ2-5; 8 nucleotides match TRBD1. The CDR3 is 15 residues long. Germline V CDR1 and CDR2: DFQATT, SNEGSKA (reference sequence). Losses at the gene ends were 6 bases for V and 1 base for J; bases not matched to a gene: 10. This chain's CDR3 is CSAERGQDPQETQYF. DNA of the CDR3: TGCAGTGCCGAAAGGGGACAGGACCCCCAAGAGACCCAGTACTTC.

This clonotype has a count of ten or more. The J gene is TRBJ1-4, the V gene TRBV15; the D is unclear. Per germline, CDR1 LNHNV and CDR2 YYDKDF (reference sequence). V lost 6 bases and J 8 bases, leaving 16 bases between the germline ends. The CDR3 totals 14 residues. CDR3 amino acids: CATSIRLGYEKLFF. The CDR3 nucleotides are TGTGCCACCAGTATAAGACTGGGGTACGAAAAACTGTTTTTT.

The genes are TRBV12-5 and TRBJ1-2; D gene uncertain. CDR1 and CDR2 from the germline V gene are LGHNT and FRNRAP. The V gene lost 2 bases and the J gene lost 8 bases, with 12 bases spanning the gap. The CDR3 extends over 13 amino acids. CDR3 amino acids: CASGLTGSHGYTF. The CDR3 nucleotides are TGTGCTAGTGGTTTGACCGGGTCTCACGGCTACACCTTC.

About this clonotype: It differs at one base from a far larger clone, so likely a read error. The genes are TRBV6-9 and TRBJ1-1; no clear D gene. Trimming stripped 3 bases from V and 3 bases from J, with 8 bases between. CDR3 length: 13 amino acids. CDR1 and CDR2 from the germline V gene are MNHGY and SVAAGI. Here the CDR3 DNA reads TGTGCCAGCAGTTACCGTTGGGACACTGAAGCTTTCTTT. Translation gives CASSYRWDTEAFF.

As to this clonotype: One junction end disagrees with the germline gene, perhaps due to a read error. The chain carries TRBV6-5 and TRBJ2-1, with 8 bases lining up with TRBD2. Germline CDR1 reads MNHEY; CDR2 reads SVGAGI. This CDR3 has 19 amino acids. The CDR3 sequence is CASSYPTWSGGFLYNDQFF. The CDR3 DNA reads TGTGCCAGCAGTTACCCCACCTGGAGCGGGGGATTTCTCTACAATGATCAGTTCTTC.

This clonotype was observed at least ten times. CDR3 protein: CASSPRQGSLSEQYF. In DNA, the CDR3 is TGTGCCAGCAGCCCCAGACAGGGGTCTCTCTCCGAGCAGTACTTC. V is TRBV7-8 and J is TRBJ2-7; 8 nucleotides agree with TRBD1. Germline V gene data show CDR1 as SGHVS and CDR2 as FQNEAQ. With 5 bases clipped from V and 6 bases from J, the junction kept 12 bases outside the gene matches. The CDR3 is 15 amino acids.

Remarks on this clonotype: A read error may produce the germline difference seen at one junction end. The J gene is TRBJ2-7, the V gene TRBV2, with unresolved D. CDR3 size: 11 residues. From germline, CDR1 is SNHLY and CDR2 FYNNEI. This CDR3 reads CSSVGCLEQYF. DNA for the CDR3: TGTTCCAGCGTAGGGTGTCTCGAGCAGTACTTC.

The rearrangement uses TRBV4-2 and TRBJ1-1; D gene ambiguous. This CDR3 contains 13 residues. The germline V and J ends were trimmed by 4 bases and 1 base, with 7 bases remaining between them. The germline V gene has CDR1 LGHNA and CDR2 YNFKEQ. CDR3 amino acids: CASSRMGNTEAFF. CDR3 DNA sequence: TGTGCCAGCAGCCGCATGGGGAACACTGAAGCTTTCTTT.

In the case of this clonotype: This is likely an artifact of a read error, given a far larger clone one base away. V gene TRBV11-2 combines with J gene TRBJ1-1; no clear D. The V gene's germline CDR1 is SGHAT and CDR2 FQNNGV. The V end was cut by 6 bases, the J end by 1 base, with 12 bases between. This CDR3 is 14 amino acids long. The CDR3 sequence is CASSYSAWNTEAFF. Written as DNA, the CDR3 is TGTGCCAGCAGTTACTCTGCGTGGAACACTGAAGCTTTCTTT.

The genes are TRBV15 and TRBJ1-5, with D uncertain. Trimming took off 5 bases at V and 5 bases at J, with 10 bases between the two ends. Germline CDR1 reads LNHNV; CDR2 reads YYDKDF (reference sequence). The CDR3 runs to 13 residues. The CDR3 spells CATSFVEDQPQHF. The CDR3 coding sequence is TGTGCCACCAGCTTCGTCGAGGATCAGCCCCAGCATTTT. Combining the CDR3 with reference TRBV15 and TRBJ1-5 gives the whole variable domain DAMVIQNPRYQVTQFGKPVTLSCSQTLNHNVMYWYQQKSSQAPKLLFHYYDKDFNNEADTPDNFQSRRPNTSFCFLDIRSPGLGDTAMYLCATSFVEDQPQHFGDGTRLSIL.

The chain carries TRBV20-1 and TRBJ2-7; 8 positions match TRBD1. The CDR3 consists of 14 residues. Germline V gene lookup returns CDR1 DFQATT and CDR2 SNEGSKA (reference sequence). The V and J ends lost 5 bases and 2 bases, in that order; junction bases with no gene match: 8. DNA for the CDR3: TGCAGTGCTGGACGGGACAGGAGCCCCTACGAGCAGTACTTC. Its protein is CSAGRDRSPYEQYF.

This chain links TRBV30 with TRBJ1-3; D might be TRBD1 (5 bases). The CDR3 sequence is 14 residues long. Germline V gene data show CDR1 as GTSNPN and CDR2 as SVGIG (reference sequence). V was pared by 6 bases and J by 0 bases, with 12 bases between. The CDR3, as DNA: TGTGCCTGCGTACAGGCAAGCTCTGGAAACACCATATATTTT. Translated, it gives CACVQASSGNTIYF.

As regards this clonotype: It differs at one base from a far larger clone, so likely a read error. The chain couples TRBV6-2 or TRBV6-3 to TRBJ2-3; 7 bases agree with TRBD2. The V gene's germline CDR1 is MNHEY and CDR2 SVGEGT. This CDR3 comprises 15 residues. J lost 7 bases, V lost 5 bases, and 12 bases had no gene match. The CDR3 reads CASSESGTLRYTQYF. Here the CDR3 DNA reads TGTGCCAGCAGTGAAAGCGGGACCCTCCGGTATACGCAGTATTTT.

J is TRBJ2-5 and V is TRBV5-4; D might be TRBD2 (6 bases). Germline V CDR1 and CDR2: SGHNT, YYREEE (reference sequence). The CDR3 spans 13 residues. Trimming stripped 0 bases from V and 5 bases from J, with 8 bases between. The CDR3 DNA sequence: TGTGCCAGCAGCTTGGCGGGGAGGGAGACCCAGTACTTC. Translated: CASSLAGRETQYF.

This clonotype is judged medium-sized. The chain employs TRBV12-3 or TRBV12-4 and TRBJ2-7; D unclear. The CDR3 contains 15 residues. Trimming stripped 1 base from V and 4 bases from J, with 14 bases between. As DNA, the CDR3 is TGTGCCAGCAGTTTAGAGAAAATGGGGATATACGAGCAGTACTTC. Translating it yields CASSLEKMGIYEQYF.

This clonotype appeared once. A far larger clone is a single base away, which makes a read error likely. The chain joins TRBV6-6 to TRBJ2-1; tentatively, D is TRBD1 (6 bases). V lost 0 bases, J lost 3 bases, and 6 bases lay in between. Germline CDR1 is MNHNY and CDR2 is SVGAGI (reference sequence). The CDR3 has 14 amino acids. The CDR3 reads CASSYSDSYNEQFF. CDR3 coding DNA: TGTGCCAGCAGTTACTCGGACAGCTACAATGAGCAGTTCTTC.

This clonotype was counted many times. This chain links TRBV20-1 with TRBJ2-7; 10 bases agree with TRBD1. CDR3 length: 15 residues. Germline CDR1 is DFQATT and CDR2 is SNEGSKA (reference sequence). J was trimmed by 3 bases and V by 3 bases; bases with no gene match: 8. The CDR3 nucleotides read TGCAGTGCTAGCCCTCTGACAGGGGGCTTCTACGAGCAGTACTTC. It codes for CSASPLTGGFYEQYF.

Details on this clonotype: A read error is the likely source, as a far larger clone sits one nucleotide away. The genes are TRBV7-9 and TRBJ1-3; possibly TRBD1 for D (5 bases). The CDR3 consists of 14 residues. V gave up 5 bases and J gave up 6 bases, with 14 bases separating them. The germline gives CDR1 SEHNR, CDR2 FQNEAQ (reference sequence). In DNA, the CDR3 is TGTGCCAGCAGCCCCGGGACCCTTGTAAACACCATATATTTT. Translating gives CASSPGTLVNTIYF.

This CDR3 reads CASSPSGQGGNYGYTF. The DNA for the CDR3 is TGTGCCAGCAGCCCCAGTGGGCAGGGCGGAAACTATGGCTACACCTTC. This chain uses TRBV7-2 with TRBJ1-2; possible D gene TRBD1, 5 bases. The germline V and J ends were trimmed by 5 bases and 2 bases, with 18 bases remaining between them. The CDR3 consists of 16 residues. Germline values: CDR1 SGHTA, CDR2 FQGNSA.

This clonotype was counted once. V is TRBV20-1 and J is TRBJ1-2; 8 positions match TRBD1. CDR1 and CDR2 from the germline V gene are DFQATT and SNEGSKA (reference sequence). V was pared by 6 bases and J by 5 bases, with 11 bases of the junction left unmatched. This CDR3 spans 14 amino acids. CDR3 residues: CSASRTGQEYGYTF. CDR3 DNA: TGCAGTGCCTCGCGAACGGGACAGGAGTATGGCTACACCTTC.

For this clonotype: This sequence is one base from a far larger clone and is likely a read error. V usage is TRBV6-8 and J usage is TRBJ2-7; TRBD2 matches at 8 bases. V trimming: 5 bases; J trimming: 0 bases; junction bases outside the gene matches: 6. This CDR3 spans 15 amino acids. CDR1 is MNHGY, CDR2 SAAAGT, per germline. CDR3 loop: CASSQRTSSSYEQYF. CDR3 nucleotides: TGTGCCAGCAGTCAGCGGACTAGCAGCTCCTACGAGCAGTACTTC.

The chain employs TRBV28 and TRBJ1-2, with TRBD1 matching 10 bases. V lost 5 bases to trimming and J lost 2 bases; unmatched junction nucleotides: 8. The germline CDR1 and CDR2 sequences are MDHEN and SYDVKM. The length of the CDR3 is 16 residues. This CDR3 reads CASSHSMTGGNYGYTF. The DNA for the CDR3 is TGTGCCAGCAGTCATTCCATGACAGGGGGCAACTATGGCTACACCTTC.

A word on this clonotype: The likely explanation is a read error, given a far larger clone one base away. The chain recombines TRBV7-3 with TRBJ2-7, with D maybe TRBD1 (6 bases). The J call could be wrong; TRBJ2-1 is a better fit for the DNA end. The CDR3 is 14 residues long. Germline CDR1 and CDR2: SGHTA and FQGTGA. The CDR3 DNA reads TGTGCCAGCAGCCCCAACGACGGGACAAATGAGCAGTTCTTC. Translating gives CASSPNDGTNEQFF.

The chain links TRBV7-2 to TRBJ1-6; D uncertain. The germline V gene encodes CDR1 SGHTA and CDR2 FQGNSA. The CDR3 has 18 amino acids. V lost 3 bases to trimming and J lost 0 bases, with 15 bases between them. CDR3 nucleotide sequence: TGTGCCAGCAGCTTGTACTTCCTAGAGAGCTCCTATAATTCACCCCTCCACTTT. It is translated as CASSLYFLESSYNSPLHF.

The chain joins TRBV30 to TRBJ2-2, with 8 bases matching TRBD1. Unmatched junction bases numbered 5, after V lost 0 bases and J lost 5 bases. Germline V gene sequence: CDR1 GTSNPN, CDR2 SVGIG (reference sequence). The CDR3 covers 15 residues. This CDR3 is CAWSVPDRVTGELFF. The CDR3 DNA reads as TGTGCCTGGAGTGTCCCGGACAGGGTTACCGGGGAGCTGTTTTTT.

Only a few counts were recorded for this clonotype. A read error may explain this, as a much larger clone is one base away. The J gene is TRBJ2-1, the V gene TRBV4-1, with D tentatively TRBD1 (5 bases). CDR1 MGHRA and CDR2 YSYEKL come from the germline V gene. The CDR3 is made up of 15 amino acids. V shed 0 bases and J shed 7 bases, with 13 bases lying between them. The CDR3 DNA follows: TGCGCCAGCAGCCAAGAACAGGTGGCTCTTAATGAGCAGTTCTTC. Protein product: CASSQEQVALNEQFF.

This clonotype was observed many times. The chain combines TRBV9 with TRBJ1-2; D ambiguous. Germline V gene lookup returns CDR1 SGDLS and CDR2 YYNGEE. V dropped 1 base and J dropped 3 bases, with 7 bases sitting between them. This CDR3 has 13 residues. In nucleotides, the CDR3 is TGTGCCAGCAGCGTATCGTCAGACTATGGCTACACCTTC. This codes for CASSVSSDYGYTF. Looking up the rest from reference TRBV9 and TRBJ1-2 gives the full variable domain: DSGVTQTPKHLITATGQRVTLRCSPRSGDLSVYWYQQSLDQGLQFLIQYYNGEERAKGNILERFSAQQFPDLHSELNLSSLELGDSALYFCASSVSSDYGYTFGSGTRLTVV.